The 6 T cell receptor beta chains reported below all come from one sample, sequenced in a study of blood T cell repertoires in COVID-19. Assay: immunoSEQ multiplex PCR; the TCRdb copy retains only in-frame clones and omits some. The data contain about 360,000 clones, around 84% of them singletons. Input material: peripheral blood. The receptors derive from a human donor in a cohort sampled during active COVID-19.

This sequence joins TRBV30 and TRBJ2-1; TRBD1 agrees at 7 bases. V was clipped by 5 bases and J by 4 bases; unmatched bases: 8. CDR1 and CDR2 (germline): GTSNPN, SVGIG (reference sequence). The CDR3 is 14 amino acids. CDR3 nucleotides: TGTGCCTGGTCAGGACAGGCCGGGTACAATGAGCAGTTCTTC. This gives the protein CAWSGQAGYNEQFF.

This rearrangement joins TRBV19 to TRBJ1-3, with D uncertain. Trimming pared 6 bases from V and 4 bases from J, leaving 13 bases between. The length of the CDR3 is 14 residues. Germline-derived CDR1 and CDR2 are LNHDA and SQIVND (reference sequence). Here the CDR3 reads CASSEGSRGNTIYF. The CDR3 region has the DNA TGTGCCAGTAGCGAGGGATCGCGAGGAAACACCATATATTTT.

The chain couples TRBV4-2 to TRBJ2-5; 7 bases are shared with TRBD1. The CDR3 extends over 13 amino acids. V trimming: 5 bases; J trimming: 9 bases; junction bases outside the gene matches: 9. The germline V gene encodes CDR1 LGHNA and CDR2 YNFKEQ. The CDR3 DNA sequence: TGTGCCAGCAGCTCCCGACAGGGCTCCCCCCAGTACTTC. It is translated as CASSSRQGSPQYF.

The chain combines TRBV30 with TRBJ2-3; 12 positions match TRBD2. Trimming took 1 base from V and 4 from J; bases not matched to a gene: 3. Germline loops: CDR1 GTSNPN, CDR2 SVGIG (reference sequence). This CDR3 has 15 amino acids. CDR3 DNA sequence: TGTGCCTGGAGTGAACTAGCGGGAGGCCCAGATACGCAGTATTTT. As protein: CAWSELAGGPDTQYF.

This sequence joins TRBV19 and TRBJ1-4; D is uncertain. V lost 4 bases and J lost 4, with 10 bases in between. Germline CDR1 is LNHDA and CDR2 is SQIVND (reference sequence). The CDR3 has 14 residues. The CDR3 nucleotides read TGTGCCAGTAGTACGCTCCGACTTAATGAAAAACTGTTTTTT. Translating gives CASSTLRLNEKLFF.

The chain joins TRBV5-6 to TRBJ1-6; 10 positions agree with TRBD1. CDR1 and CDR2 from the germline V gene are SGHDT and YYEEEE. CDR3 length: 17 amino acids. V was clipped by 2 bases and J by 6 bases; unmatched bases: 8. The CDR3 region has the DNA TGTGCCAGCAGCTTAAGAACGGACAGGGGGTTTAATTCACCCCTCCACTTT. This sequence encodes CASSLRTDRGFNSPLHF.